These T cell receptor beta chains were read from a single sample in a study of T cell repertoires in aging, cancer and after chemotherapy. Each CDR3 protein gets one entry after TCRdb re-called the multiplex PCR reads with MiXCR. This table holds about 4,300 distinct CDR3 sequences, roughly two fifths found once. The material sequenced was blood. These receptors came from a human donor with a blood cancer. The CDR3 runs from the conserved cysteine through the conserved F or W. The order of the fields is J gene, V gene, CDR3 protein.

j_call: TRBJ2-2; v_call: TRBV19; cdr3_aa: CASSTLDRGRAGELFF
j_call: TRBJ2-3; v_call: TRBV5-5; cdr3_aa: CASSSRGVEDTQYF
j_call: TRBJ2-3; v_call: TRBV29-1; cdr3_aa: CSALDWGQTDTQYF
j_call: TRBJ2-3; v_call: TRBV18; cdr3_aa: CASSPVASTDTQYF
j_call: TRBJ1-4; v_call: TRBV6-1; cdr3_aa: CASRADGPNEKLFF
j_call: TRBJ2-7; v_call: TRBV11-1; cdr3_aa: CASSSKLRNWEYEQYF
j_call: TRBJ2-6; v_call: TRBV5-4; cdr3_aa: CASSFAGTGANVLTF
j_call: TRBJ2-1; v_call: TRBV15; cdr3_aa: CATRTSGYNEQFF
j_call: TRBJ1-6; v_call: TRBV11-1; cdr3_aa: CASSSIKGFNSPLHF
j_call: TRBJ1-2; v_call: TRBV20-1; cdr3_aa: CSARISGTGANYGYTF
j_call: TRBJ2-2; v_call: TRBV5-1; cdr3_aa: CASSNHVGELFF
j_call: TRBJ2-7; v_call: TRBV5-6; cdr3_aa: CASSSLAGGQYEQYF
j_call: TRBJ1-2; v_call: TRBV6-5; cdr3_aa: CASSSTDLNYGYTF
j_call: TRBJ1-1; v_call: TRBV27; cdr3_aa: CASSYSGTGRTEAFF
j_call: TRBJ2-1; v_call: TRBV18; cdr3_aa: CASSPLPRLAGGGNEQFF
j_call: TRBJ2-2; v_call: TRBV19; cdr3_aa: CASSWGTSGSMDLPNTGELFF
j_call: TRBJ2-1; v_call: TRBV6-5; cdr3_aa: CASSGDLKPNEQFF
j_call: TRBJ1-2; v_call: TRBV15; cdr3_aa: CATSRGGRSGYGYTF
j_call: TRBJ2-3; v_call: TRBV12-5; cdr3_aa: CASGPSSGREYF
j_call: TRBJ2-7; v_call: TRBV30; cdr3_aa: CAWSGGIAGGQPYEQYF
j_call: TRBJ1-6; v_call: TRBV27; cdr3_aa: CASSLSTRNSPLHF
j_call: TRBJ2-1; v_call: TRBV6-1; cdr3_aa: CASSEEARGLHNEQFF
j_call: TRBJ2-5; v_call: TRBV30; cdr3_aa: CAWSRYQETQYF
j_call: TRBJ2-7; v_call: TRBV6-5; cdr3_aa: CASSYGRKGYEQYF
j_call: TRBJ2-3; v_call: TRBV18; cdr3_aa: CDSSPNTGGPSDTQYF
j_call: TRBJ2-4; v_call: TRBV6-5; cdr3_aa: CASSYSGRAWYF
j_call: TRBJ2-1; v_call: TRBV6-4; cdr3_aa: CASSEGTGKFF
j_call: TRBJ2-3; v_call: TRBV27; cdr3_aa: CASSFLPDLSGPRHF
j_call: TRBJ2-1; v_call: TRBV6-2/TRBV6-3; cdr3_aa: CASSYSMMEPTRNNEQFF
j_call: TRBJ2-5; v_call: TRBV7-9; cdr3_aa: CASSHQETQYF
j_call: TRBJ2-7; v_call: TRBV6-5; cdr3_aa: CASRFAYEQYF
j_call: TRBJ2-3; v_call: TRBV10-3; cdr3_aa: CAISWDRSTDTQYF
j_call: TRBJ2-7; v_call: TRBV19; cdr3_aa: CASSIDFGTSGMSSYEQYF
j_call: TRBJ1-5; v_call: TRBV18; cdr3_aa: CASSPDTDQPQHF
j_call: TRBJ2-3; v_call: TRBV27; cdr3_aa: CVSSSTLTRATDTQYF
j_call: TRBJ2-5; v_call: TRBV10-2; cdr3_aa: CASSDVLRETQYF
j_call: TRBJ2-3; v_call: TRBV13; cdr3_aa: CASSSGLAGTDTQYF
j_call: TRBJ2-7; v_call: TRBV12-3/TRBV12-4; cdr3_aa: CASRGTGVSTYEQYF
j_call: TRBJ2-1; v_call: TRBV6-5; cdr3_aa: CASRGTSGSNEQFF
j_call: TRBJ2-6; v_call: TRBV13; cdr3_aa: CARSNQGPRDVLTF
j_call: TRBJ1-6; v_call: TRBV6-5; cdr3_aa: CASSYEEAGISPLHF
j_call: TRBJ2-2; v_call: TRBV12-3/TRBV12-4; cdr3_aa: CASSTPWDTGELFF
j_call: TRBJ2-1; v_call: TRBV15; cdr3_aa: CATSRIIAPEQFF
j_call: TRBJ2-1; v_call: TRBV5-4; cdr3_aa: CASSLQGPPYNEQFF
j_call: TRBJ2-3; v_call: TRBV29-1; cdr3_aa: CSERGGTGADTQYF
j_call: TRBJ1-2; v_call: TRBV19; cdr3_aa: CASSIGVTGNYGYTF
j_call: TRBJ2-3; v_call: TRBV19; cdr3_aa: CASSPGLAGVADTQYF
j_call: TRBJ2-5; v_call: TRBV5-1; cdr3_aa: CASREDWNQETQYF
j_call: TRBJ1-1; v_call: TRBV27; cdr3_aa: CASSLQGRTEAFF
j_call: TRBJ1-1; v_call: TRBV6-5; cdr3_aa: CASSYGAASEAFF
j_call: TRBJ2-7; v_call: TRBV5-5; cdr3_aa: CASSATGDEQYF
j_call: TRBJ2-7; v_call: TRBV30; cdr3_aa: CAWTDRGAKGAHEQYF
j_call: TRBJ2-5; v_call: TRBV30; cdr3_aa: CAWSVGSGSVKETQYF
j_call: TRBJ2-3; v_call: TRBV27; cdr3_aa: CASSLSKTSGSTDTQYF
j_call: TRBJ1-3; v_call: TRBV10-1; cdr3_aa: CASSLDETRNTIYF
j_call: TRBJ2-1; v_call: TRBV19; cdr3_aa: CASSILATRYNEQFF
j_call: TRBJ2-3; v_call: TRBV11-1; cdr3_aa: CASSLGQGSTDTQYF
j_call: TRBJ1-4; v_call: TRBV19; cdr3_aa: CASSIGPEGGEKLFF
j_call: TRBJ1-2; v_call: TRBV6-5; cdr3_aa: CASSYSTARGRGYTF